The source of this TCR beta chain is a study of T cell clonality in common variable immunodeficiency. General observations from the study: In common variable immunodeficiency, TCR beta chains reportedly carried fewer deletions and N-nucleotide insertions.

The CDR3 extends over 17 amino acids. From germline, CDR1 is MGHRA and CDR2 YSYEKL. The V gene end was trimmed by 0 bases and the J gene end by 1 base; junction bases not matched to a gene: 6. Many counts were recorded for this clone. As yet, its antigen is unknown. The CDR3 is cut off 3 residues early in the read; its end comes from the germline J gene. Sequenced by immunoSEQ multiplex PCR; TCRdb stores in-frame clones only, minus some. Observed in the sample are 45,000 to 55,000 clones, none of them singletons. The genes are TRBV4-1 and TRBJ2-3, with 8 bases that match TRBD1. The source of this sequence is a person aged 18-70 years in good health. The sequenced sample was peripheral blood mononuclear cells. CDR3 DNA (partial): TGCGCCAGCAGCCAAGATTGGACAGGGCCGCGCACAGATACG. It translates to CASSQDWTGPRTDT. The entire CDR3 reads CASSQDWTGPRTDTQYF.